This entry features one TCR beta chain sequence. CDR1 and CDR2 from the germline V gene are MRHNA and SNTAGT. The length of the CDR3 is 19 residues. V lost 6 bases, J lost 5 bases, and 17 bases stayed unmatched. This sample was taken from a study of control samples from healthy donors and cancer patients. Some clones are missing from TCRdb's copy, which holds only in-frame ones; the method was immunoSEQ multiplex PCR. The data contain about 190,000 clones, over 80% of them singletons. The gene calls are TRBV6-4 and TRBJ2-3; the match to TRBD2 covers 13 bases. What was sequenced was blood. The TCR originated in a man aged 30 to 39 in good health. The CDR3: CASRQTSGGAYFFLDTQYF. DNA of the CDR3: TGTGCCAGCAGACAAACTAGCGGGGGGGCCTATTTTTTCTTAGATACGCAGTATTTT.